The T cell receptor (beta chain) under discussion was sequenced for a study of cytomegalovirus exposure and HLA in healthy donors. Study results and caveats: CMV antigen specificity was confirmed in vitro for a few CMV-associated chains. Later on, an analysis tied 15,000 to 20,000 TCR beta sequences to HLA alleles at 0.05 false discovery rate.

PCR used 60 Vbeta primers and 13 Jbeta primers. The repertoire was sequenced with immunoSEQ multiplex PCR; TCRdb's copy has only in-frame clones and lacks some. Of roughly 160,000 clones in the sample, about 85% are singletons; the top ten hold 1%. As to this clone: Its antigen remains unknown.

The sample was PBMCs. The receptor was isolated from a boy aged 2 to 10 in good health and CMV-seronegative.

The DNA for the CDR3 is TGTGCCAGCAGTGATGAACAGGGAAAGAATTCACCCCTCCACTTT. Translated: CASSDEQGKNSPLHF. The rearrangement uses TRBV6-4 and TRBJ1-6, with D perhaps matching TRBD1 (6 bases). CDR3 length: 15 residues. Germline loops: CDR1 MRHNA, CDR2 SNTAGT. Trimming pared 3 bases from V and 7 bases from J, leaving 13 bases between.